This TCR beta chain was recovered during a study of blood T cells in healthy people across ages. Study-level findings and limits: More naive CD4+ cells and higher diversity marked long-lived donors relative to aged donors.

Germline CDR1 and CDR2: SGHTA and FQGNSA. This CDR3 is built from 13 residues. A second PCR of roughly 6 to 12 cycles used a sample-barcoded 5' primer and a J-beta primer mix. TCRdb passed the 5' RACE reads through MiXCR, listing each CDR3 protein once. The repertoire consists of 780,000 or so distinct CDR3 sequences, with about 53% occurring once and the leading ten covering approximately 41%. On this clonotype: The antigen is unknown.

V usage is TRBV7-2 and J usage is TRBJ2-7; weak D call: TRBD1 (5 bases). The J call is doubtful: the DNA matches TRBJ2-5 better. Source material: blood. The receptor comes from a man older than 75 in good health. This CDR3 reads CASSLGTSATQYF. In DNA, the CDR3 is TGTGCCAGCAGCTTAGGGACAAGCGCGACCCAGTACTTC.